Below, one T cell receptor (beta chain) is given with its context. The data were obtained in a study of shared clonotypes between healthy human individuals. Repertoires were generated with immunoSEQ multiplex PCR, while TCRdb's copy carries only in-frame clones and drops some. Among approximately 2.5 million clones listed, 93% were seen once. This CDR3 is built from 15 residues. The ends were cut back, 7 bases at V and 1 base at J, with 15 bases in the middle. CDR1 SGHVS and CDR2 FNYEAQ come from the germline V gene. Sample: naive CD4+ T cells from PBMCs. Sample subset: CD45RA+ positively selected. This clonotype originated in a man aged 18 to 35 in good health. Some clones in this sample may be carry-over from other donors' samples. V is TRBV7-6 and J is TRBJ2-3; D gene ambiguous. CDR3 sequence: CASTYGGPGTDTQYF. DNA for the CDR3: TGTGCCAGCACCTATGGCGGTCCGGGCACAGATACGCAGTATTTT.